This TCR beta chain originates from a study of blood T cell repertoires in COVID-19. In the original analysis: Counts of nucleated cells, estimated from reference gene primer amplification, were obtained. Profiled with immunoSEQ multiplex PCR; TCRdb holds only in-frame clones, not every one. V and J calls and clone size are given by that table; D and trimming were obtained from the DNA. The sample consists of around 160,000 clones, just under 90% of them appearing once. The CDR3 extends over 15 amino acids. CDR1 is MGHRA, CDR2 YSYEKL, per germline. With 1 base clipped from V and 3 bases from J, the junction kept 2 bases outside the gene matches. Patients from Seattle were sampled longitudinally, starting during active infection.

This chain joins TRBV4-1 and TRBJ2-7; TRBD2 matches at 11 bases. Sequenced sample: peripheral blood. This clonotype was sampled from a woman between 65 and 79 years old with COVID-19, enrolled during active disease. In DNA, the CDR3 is TGCGCCAGCAGCCAAGGGGGACTAGCGGTCTACGAGCAGTACTTC. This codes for CASSQGGLAVYEQYF.